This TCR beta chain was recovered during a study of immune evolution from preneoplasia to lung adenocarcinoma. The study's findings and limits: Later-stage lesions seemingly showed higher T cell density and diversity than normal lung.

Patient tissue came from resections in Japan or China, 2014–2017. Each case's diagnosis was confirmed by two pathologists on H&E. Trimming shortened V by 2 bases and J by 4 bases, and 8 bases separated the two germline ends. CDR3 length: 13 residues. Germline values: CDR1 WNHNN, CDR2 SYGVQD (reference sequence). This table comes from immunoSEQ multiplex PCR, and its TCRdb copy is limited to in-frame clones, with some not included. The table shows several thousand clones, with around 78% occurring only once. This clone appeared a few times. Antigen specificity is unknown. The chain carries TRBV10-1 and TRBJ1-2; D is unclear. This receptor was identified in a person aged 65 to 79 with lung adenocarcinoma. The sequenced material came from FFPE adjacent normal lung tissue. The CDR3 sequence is CASSEGLSYGYTF. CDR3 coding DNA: TGCGCCAGCAGTGAGGGACTCTCCTATGGCTACACCTTC.